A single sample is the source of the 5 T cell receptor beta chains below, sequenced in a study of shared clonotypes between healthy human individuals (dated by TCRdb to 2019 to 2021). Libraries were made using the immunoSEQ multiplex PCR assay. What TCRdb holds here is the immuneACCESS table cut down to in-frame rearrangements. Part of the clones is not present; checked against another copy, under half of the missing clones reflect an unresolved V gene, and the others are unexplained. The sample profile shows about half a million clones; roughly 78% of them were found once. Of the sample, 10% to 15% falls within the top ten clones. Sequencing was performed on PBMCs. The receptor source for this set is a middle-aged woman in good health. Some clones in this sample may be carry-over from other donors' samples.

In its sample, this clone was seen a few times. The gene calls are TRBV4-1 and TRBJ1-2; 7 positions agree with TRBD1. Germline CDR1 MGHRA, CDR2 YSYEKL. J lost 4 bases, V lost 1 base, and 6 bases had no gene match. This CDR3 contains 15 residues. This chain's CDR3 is CASSQGGQKFYGYTF. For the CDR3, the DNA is TGCGCCAGCAGCCAAGGGGGACAGAAATTCTATGGCTACACCTTC.

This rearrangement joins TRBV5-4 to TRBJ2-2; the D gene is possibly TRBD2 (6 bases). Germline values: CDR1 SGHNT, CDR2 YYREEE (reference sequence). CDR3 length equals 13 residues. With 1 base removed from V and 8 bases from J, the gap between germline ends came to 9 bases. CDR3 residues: CASSLSLAGELFF. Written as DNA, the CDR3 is TGTGCCAGCAGCTTGTCACTAGCTGGGGAGCTGTTTTTT.

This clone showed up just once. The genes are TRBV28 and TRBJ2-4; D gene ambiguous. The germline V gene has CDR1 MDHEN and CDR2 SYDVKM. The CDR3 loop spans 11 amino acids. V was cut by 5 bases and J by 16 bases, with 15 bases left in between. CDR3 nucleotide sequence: TGTGCCAGCAGTAAGGTCTGGGGAACCTACTTC. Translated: CASSKVWGTYF. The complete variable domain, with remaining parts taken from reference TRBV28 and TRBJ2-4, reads DVKVTQSSRYLVKRTGEKVFLECVQDMDHENMFWYRQDPGLGLRLIYFSYDVKMKEKGDIPEGYSVSREKKERFSLILESASTNQTSMYLCASSKVWGTYFGAGTRLSVL.

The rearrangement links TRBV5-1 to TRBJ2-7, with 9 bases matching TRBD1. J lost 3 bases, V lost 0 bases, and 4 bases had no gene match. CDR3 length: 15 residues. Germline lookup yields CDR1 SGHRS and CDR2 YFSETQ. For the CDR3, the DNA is TGCGCCAGCAGCTTGGCCGGGACAGGGAGCTACGAGCAGTACTTC. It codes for CASSLAGTGSYEQYF.

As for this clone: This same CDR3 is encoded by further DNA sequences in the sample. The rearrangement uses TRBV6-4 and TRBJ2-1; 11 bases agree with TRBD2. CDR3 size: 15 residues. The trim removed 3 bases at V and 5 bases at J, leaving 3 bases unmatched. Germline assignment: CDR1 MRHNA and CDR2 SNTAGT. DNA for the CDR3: TGTGCCAGCAGTGATGGGACTAGCGGAAACAATGAGCAGTTCTTC. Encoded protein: CASSDGTSGNNEQFF.